What follows describes a single T cell receptor beta chain. What it binds is unknown. Germline and junction disagree at one end, which may indicate a read error. The sample is drawn from a study of cytomegalovirus exposure and HLA in healthy donors. The germline CDR1 and CDR2 sequences are LGHNA and YNFKEQ. The length of the CDR3 is 16 residues. Primers included in the PCR were 60 Vbeta and 13 Jbeta primers. The method was immunoSEQ multiplex PCR; TCRdb's version includes in-frame clones alone and lacks a portion of them. The table records around 130,000 clones, roughly 65% of them present only once. Notes on the study in general: The study flagged some 170 TCR beta chains as cytomegalovirus-associated.

This TCR derives from a woman in her 30s in good health and CMV-seronegative. V is TRBV4-2 and J is TRBJ2-4; a weak D match, TRBD2 (7 bases). Sequences were obtained from PBMCs. The CDR3 DNA sequence: TGTGCCAGCAACCAAGGGGACGGTGCGGGGGCAAACATTCAGTACTTC. It specifies CASNQGDGAGANIQYF.